This T cell receptor beta chain came from a study of cytomegalovirus exposure and HLA in healthy donors. This CDR3 is 14 amino acids long. Deletions cut 5 bases from V and 7 bases from J, with 12 bases between. Germline V gene data show CDR1 as SGHAT and CDR2 as FQNNGV. Primers included in the PCR were 60 Vbeta and 13 Jbeta primers. Here immunoSEQ multiplex PCR was the method, and the copy in TCRdb shows in-frame clones only, minus some. The data show 120,000 to 150,000 clones, around 78% seen once. The rearrangement uses TRBV11-2 and TRBJ2-6; a possible D gene is TRBD1 (6 bases). The TCR comes from a woman aged 40 to 49 in good health and CMV-seropositive. The sequenced sample consisted of PBMCs. In DNA form, the CDR3 reads TGTGCCAGCAGCCGGACAGTAGGCGCCAACGTCCTGACTTTC. It yields the protein CASSRTVGANVLTF.